This T cell receptor (beta chain) was profiled in a study of Graves' ophthalmopathy and Graves' hyperthyroidism. Amplification from RNA transcripts yielded the TCR beta CDR3 regions. First-round RT-PCR with HTBI primers preceded a second-round multiplex PCR. TCRdb passed the multiplex PCR reads through MiXCR, listing each CDR3 protein once. Among a few hundred thousand distinct CDR3 sequences, 15% were seen once, and the ten largest hold 5.5% to 7%. Study-wide results and caveats: Blood samples also showed most expanded thyroid clonotypes exceeding 0.001 frequency. Ophthalmopathy could be told apart from stable hyperthyroidism by a 13-signature model (87.88% sensitivity, 70% to 84% specificity).

CDR1 LGHDT and CDR2 YNNKEL come from the germline V gene (reference sequence). This CDR3 is 15 amino acids long. Stable hyperthyroidism meant no ophthalmopathy within 18 months of follow-up. Clinical symptoms, serum thyroxine, TRAb, thyroid ultrasound and orbital computed tomography determined diagnosis. About this clonotype: Its antigen is unknown. A much larger clonotype is one base distant, so this may be a read error.

J is TRBJ1-1 and V is TRBV3-1, with TRBD1 matching over 7 bases. The TCR sequence derives from a woman younger than 30 with stable Graves' hyperthyroidism. Input material: peripheral blood. Here the CDR3 reads CASSQSRDSITGAFF. CDR3 DNA sequence: TGTGCCAGCAGCCAATCCCGGGACAGTATCACTGGAGCTTTCTTT.